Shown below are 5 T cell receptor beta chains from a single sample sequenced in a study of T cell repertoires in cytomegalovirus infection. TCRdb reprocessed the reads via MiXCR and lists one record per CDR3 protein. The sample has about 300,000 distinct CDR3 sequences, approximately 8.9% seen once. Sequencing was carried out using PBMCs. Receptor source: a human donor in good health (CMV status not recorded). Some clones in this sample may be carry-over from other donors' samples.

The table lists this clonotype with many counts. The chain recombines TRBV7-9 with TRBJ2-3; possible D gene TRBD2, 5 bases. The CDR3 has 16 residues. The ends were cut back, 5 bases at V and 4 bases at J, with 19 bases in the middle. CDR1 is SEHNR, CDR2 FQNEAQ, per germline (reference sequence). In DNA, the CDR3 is TGTGCCAGCAGCCCGCCCTGGGAGAGACAAGCAGATACGCAGTATTTT. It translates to CASSPPWERQADTQYF.

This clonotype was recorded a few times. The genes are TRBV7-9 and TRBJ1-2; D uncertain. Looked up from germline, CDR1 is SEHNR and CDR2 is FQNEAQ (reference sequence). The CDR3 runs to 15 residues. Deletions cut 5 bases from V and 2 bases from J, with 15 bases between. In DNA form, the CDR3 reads TGTGCCAGCAGCGTTTGGACTCTGCAGAACTATGGCTACACCTTC. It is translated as CASSVWTLQNYGYTF.

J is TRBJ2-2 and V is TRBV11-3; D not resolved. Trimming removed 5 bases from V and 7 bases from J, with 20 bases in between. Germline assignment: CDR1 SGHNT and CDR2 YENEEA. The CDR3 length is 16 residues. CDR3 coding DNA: TGTGCCAGCAGCGGTCGACAAGGGAATATCTACGGGGAGCTGTTTTTT. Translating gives CASSGRQGNIYGELFF.

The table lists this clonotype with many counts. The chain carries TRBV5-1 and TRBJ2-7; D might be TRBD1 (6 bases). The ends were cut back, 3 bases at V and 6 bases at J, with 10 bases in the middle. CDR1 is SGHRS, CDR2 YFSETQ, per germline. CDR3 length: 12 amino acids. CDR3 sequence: CASSSQGREQYF. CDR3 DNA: TGCGCCAGCAGCTCACAGGGTCGCGAGCAGTACTTC.

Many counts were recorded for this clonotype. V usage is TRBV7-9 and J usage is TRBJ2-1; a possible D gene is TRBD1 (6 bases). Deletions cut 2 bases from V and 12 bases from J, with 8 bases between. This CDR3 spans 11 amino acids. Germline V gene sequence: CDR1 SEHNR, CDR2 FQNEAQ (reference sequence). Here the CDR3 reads CASSLRGSQFF. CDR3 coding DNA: TGTGCCAGCAGCTTAAGGGGGTCGCAGTTCTTC.